The entry below gives a single TCR beta chain sequence along with its context. Its antigen target is currently unknown. Base qualities are not recorded, but no much larger clone differs from it by a single base. Based on the germline V gene, the CDR1 and CDR2 sequences are MNHEY and SVGAGI. Trimmed from V: 0 bases; trimmed from J: 5 bases; junction bases lacking a gene match: 3. Reading from cysteine to phenylalanine, the CDR3 counts 14 amino acids. Only CDR3 DNA remains: 42 bases, in frame from the first base. CD8 naive samples were obtained by positive selection for CCR7 among CD45RO-negative cells, yielding a CD45RA+CCR7+ population from which TemRA cells were excluded. The donors were healthy, HIV-negative adults with no recently reported acute infections or vaccinations. Every donor was a Caucasian adult living in Nashville, Tennessee, USA. Blood was obtained by leukapheresis, after which PBMCs were separated by Ficoll-Histopaque density gradient centrifugation and cryopreserved in liquid nitrogen vapor phase. Analytical flow cytometry was used to check the purity and quantity of every magnetically sorted T cell population. Genomic DNA was isolated from each sorted fraction and quantified by UV absorbance on a Nanodrop 2000c.

This sample stems from a study of shared clonotypes between healthy human individuals (dated by TCRdb to 2018 to 2020). About the study as a whole: Three men and a couple of women, aged 18 to 49 years, made up the cohort. To increase sequencing depth and limit assay-specific biases, TCR repertoire library preparation and sequencing were carried out by different laboratories using diverse techniques. For each donor, CD4 naive and CD4 memory were each given three plates, CD8 naive was given two plates, and CD8 memory was given one plate. To estimate repertoire size and how much clonotypes are shared between individuals, the study performed deep sequencing of blood TCR repertoires from about five healthy adults. Leukapheresis yielded between about 0.8 and 8.9 billion PBMCs per donor. The study at large found these results: Naive subsets generally had larger estimated clonotype richness than memory subsets. Based on pairwise subsampling, the degree of clonotype sharing among donors was expected to be affected by sequencing depth. Clonotypes shared by all four sorted-subset donors showed higher generation probabilities than non-shared clonotypes. Even with the large sequencing depth, rarefaction of the sorted-subset datasets indicated that sequencing was incomplete. Sampling was restricted to blood, and TCR repertoires in tissues likely differ from the TCR repertoires found in blood. The genetic and exposure-history diversity represented was limited by the small number of donors. When several donors were compared, the shared fraction of clonotypes was about 5% for naive CD4, 3.5% for naive CD8, about 2.5% for memory CD4, and 0.35% to 0.4% for memory CD8.

Using the deep immunoSEQ assay, multiplex PCR amplified TCR CDR3 regions from genomic DNA. Genomic DNA extracted from each cell subset was distributed evenly over all wells of several immunoSEQ 96-well plates, and each plate served as one replicate. For sorted subsets, roughly 200 ng genomic DNA, equal to 25,000 to 35,000 T cell genomes, was loaded into each replicate PCR. Purified libraries were measured with a Qubit 3.0 fluorometer, size-checked on a Bioanalyzer 2100, and measured again with the KAPA Library Quantification kit. Each immunoSEQ 96-well plate was sequenced on its own single-read 150-cycle Illumina NextSeq 550 flow cell. Per the original workflow: The immunoSEQ output contained only junctional sequences without quality scores, so filtering could not match that applied to full-length reads. To assign V/J genes and CDR3, sequences were annotated using PyIR, a Python wrapper for IgBLAST v1.9, with IMGT germline references. Reads with weak V/J assignments (E-value above 1e-6), missing CDR3, stop codons, out-of-frame junctions, or ambiguous translated residues were removed. V3J clonotypes were defined as sequences sharing the same inferred V gene, J gene, and CDR3 amino acid sequence. Percentage overlap between repertoires was calculated by dividing the number of shared unique clonotypes by the size of the smaller repertoire. Richness of each repertoire was evaluated using RTK rarefaction, the Chao1 estimator, and Recon v2.1 estimates of unobserved clonotypes. Generation probabilities were computed with OLGA for all TCRbeta clonotypes obtained by the gDNA method from four donors. This is the immuneACCESS table as TCRdb keeps it, with only in-frame sequences that have V and J called. A part of the clones is gone; compared with another copy, unresolved V genes explain less than half, and the rest is unexplained. From that table come the V and J calls and clone size; the DNA was used to work out D and trimming. The sample table shows about 2 million clones, and around 96% are seen once. The ten top clones hold roughly 1% of the sample.

The chain is encoded by TRBV6-5 joined to TRBJ2-7, and TRBD1 aligns with 8 junction nucleotides. The material sequenced was naive CD8+ T cells sorted from blood. The sample's cell subset or site label, in plain terms: CD45RA+CCR7+. This clonotype originated in a man aged 18 to 35 in good health. In nucleotides, the sequence is TGTGCCAGCAGTTACTCCTCCAGGGGGCACGAGCAGTACTTC. Its amino acids are CASSYSSRGHEQYF.